A selection of T cell receptor beta chains follows, all from one sample in a study of CD8+ T cells in alopecia areata. Repertoires were generated with immunoSEQ multiplex PCR, while TCRdb's copy carries only in-frame clones and drops some. The repertoire has about 140,000 clones, around 49% of them found once; the top ten carry 0.95% to 1%. Material: CD4+ T cells sorted from blood, obtained at week 0. The receptor set was obtained from a human donor with alopecia areata. CDR3s include the opening cysteine and the closing phenylalanine or tryptophan. D genes are given only for firm matches. Only part of the rows carry a size: once, few, many, or a class if the clone is expanded.

J: TRBJ1-5
V: TRBV7-9
size: -
D: -
DNA: TGTGCCAGCAGCTTAGGCTGGACGGATAGCAATCAGCCCCAGCATTTT
CDR3: CASSLGWTDSNQPQHF

J: TRBJ1-2
V: TRBV28
size: -
D: -
DNA: TGTGCCAGCAGTTTGGGGGGGGCCAGTGGCTACACCTTC
CDR3: CASSLGGASGYTF

J: TRBJ2-7
V: TRBV4-3
size: -
D: TRBD1
DNA: TGCGCCAGCAGCCAGTTACGGGACAGCGGCTACGAGCAGTACTTC
CDR3: CASSQLRDSGYEQYF

J: TRBJ1-1
V: TRBV5-4
size: -
D: -
DNA: TGTGCCAGCAGCTTGGTAGGCAGTTACACTGAAGCTTTCTTT
CDR3: CASSLVGSYTEAFF

J: TRBJ1-5
V: TRBV4-2
size: once
D: -
DNA: TGTGCCAGCAGCCCTATACCCGGGGCCCAGCATTTT
CDR3: CASSPIPGAQHF

J: TRBJ1-2
V: TRBV29-1
size: few
D: TRBD1
DNA: TGCAGCGTTTGCGGGACAGACTATGGCTACACCTTC
CDR3: CSVCGTDYGYTF

J: TRBJ1-1
V: TRBV7-3
size: -
D: -
DNA: TGTGCCAGCAGCTTCGGACTGAACACTGAAGCTTTCTTT
CDR3: CASSFGLNTEAFF

J: TRBJ1-1
V: TRBV14
size: -
D: -
DNA: TGTGCCAGCAGCCGATTGAGGAACACTGAAGCTTTCTTT
CDR3: CASSRLRNTEAFF

J: TRBJ1-1
V: TRBV19
size: -
D: -
DNA: TGTGCCAGTAGTATGGGGCGACTACCGAACACTGAAGCTTTCTTT
CDR3: CASSMGRLPNTEAFF

J: TRBJ2-3
V: TRBV29-1
size: few
D: TRBD2
DNA: TGCAGCGTCCTAGCGGGACTACACACAGATACGCAGTATTTT
CDR3: CSVLAGLHTDTQYF

J: TRBJ1-5
V: TRBV6-5
size: few
D: -
DNA: TGTGCCACTTCAGGAGGTAATCAGCCCCAGCATTTT
CDR3: CATSGGNQPQHF

J: TRBJ2-7
V: TRBV19
size: -
D: -
DNA: TGTGCCAGTAGTTCAGTCCACGAGCAGTACTTC
CDR3: CASSSVHEQYF

J: TRBJ2-7
V: TRBV28
size: -
D: TRBD1
DNA: TGTGCCAGCAGTTCCCCAGGGGGTGGTTTCTACGAGCAGTACTTC
CDR3: CASSSPGGGFYEQYF

J: TRBJ2-3
V: TRBV5-1
size: -
D: -
DNA: TGCGCCAGCAGCTTGGCCTTTCGCCAGGCAGATACGCAGTATTTT
CDR3: CASSLAFRQADTQYF

J: TRBJ2-2
V: TRBV19
size: -
D: TRBD2
DNA: TGTGCCAGTAGTATAGCTGGCGGGAGGGCCACCGGGGAGCTGTTTTTT
CDR3: CASSIAGGRATGELFF

J: TRBJ1-2
V: TRBV30
size: -
D: -
DNA: TGTGCCTGGAGGGGTTCGGGGTCGGACGGCTACACCTTC
CDR3: CAWRGSGSDGYTF

J: TRBJ2-1
V: TRBV7-2
size: once
D: -
DNA: TGTGCCAGCAGCTTAGTGAGGGTTTACAATGAGCAGTTCTTC
CDR3: CASSLVRVYNEQFF

J: TRBJ2-3
V: TRBV30
size: -
D: TRBD1
DNA: TGTGCCTGGAGTACCAAGACAGGGTGGGCAGATACGCAGTATTTT
CDR3: CAWSTKTGWADTQYF

J: TRBJ2-5
V: TRBV5-6
size: few
D: -
DNA: TGTGCCAGCAGCTCTCGAGAGACCCAGTACTTC
CDR3: CASSSRETQYF

J: TRBJ2-1
V: TRBV29-1
size: -
D: -
DNA: TGCAGCGGAATGACAGCCTACAATGAGCAGTTCTTC
CDR3: CSGMTAYNEQFF

J: TRBJ2-1
V: TRBV5-1
size: once
D: TRBD2
DNA: TGCGCCAGCAGCTACATTAGCGGGTCCTACAATGAGCAGTTCTTC
CDR3: CASSYISGSYNEQFF

J: TRBJ2-4
V: TRBV28
size: -
D: -
DNA: TGTGCCAGCAGTTTGGAAAACATTCAGTACTTC
CDR3: CASSLENIQYF

J: TRBJ2-1
V: TRBV5-5
size: few
D: TRBD1
DNA: TGTGCCAGCAGCCCGGGGACAGCACCCTACAATGAGCAGTTCTTC
CDR3: CASSPGTAPYNEQFF

J: TRBJ2-3
V: TRBV29-1
size: few
D: TRBD1
DNA: TGCAGCGTCCGGACAGGGTGGGGTACAGATACGCAGTATTTT
CDR3: CSVRTGWGTDTQYF

J: TRBJ2-3
V: TRBV13
size: once
D: TRBD2
DNA: TGTGCCAGCAGCTCCCGGACTAGCCGGGCTACGCAGTATTTT
CDR3: CASSSRTSRATQYF

J: TRBJ2-5
V: TRBV29-1
size: -
D: -
DNA: TGCAGCGTTGGACCTCAAGAGACCCAGTACTTC
CDR3: CSVGPQETQYF

J: TRBJ2-1
V: TRBV29-1
size: -
D: -
DNA: TGCAGCGTCCGCCAAATCGACGGTTACAATGAGCAGTTCTTC
CDR3: CSVRQIDGYNEQFF

J: TRBJ1-6
V: TRBV6-5
size: -
D: -
DNA: TGTGCCAGCAGGGAGGTTGGGAATTCACCCCTCCACTTT
CDR3: CASREVGNSPLHF

J: TRBJ2-2
V: TRBV7-2
size: -
D: -
DNA: TGTGCCAGCAGCTTCACGGGAGTGGGCACCGGGGAGCTGTTTTTT
CDR3: CASSFTGVGTGELFF

J: TRBJ2-7
V: TRBV30
size: -
D: -
DNA: TGTGCCTGGAGCACCGCCTACGAGCAGTACTTC
CDR3: CAWSTAYEQYF

J: TRBJ1-2
V: TRBV5-4
size: few
D: -
DNA: TGTGCCAGCAGCCAGTCGTATCGGGGTGGGCACGGCTACACCTTC
CDR3: CASSQSYRGGHGYTF

J: TRBJ1-1
V: TRBV5-1
size: -
D: -
DNA: TGCGCCAGCAGCCTTGCAGGGATCGAAACTTTCTTT
CDR3: CASSLAGIETFF

J: TRBJ1-4
V: TRBV7-2
size: -
D: TRBD1
DNA: TGTGCCAGCAGCCAGAGACAGGGCGATAGGGAAAAACTGTTTTTT
CDR3: CASSQRQGDREKLFF

J: TRBJ2-1
V: TRBV7-9
size: -
D: -
DNA: TGTGCCAGCAGCTCAAACAATGAGCAGTTCTTC
CDR3: CASSSNNEQFF